This T cell receptor beta chain appears in the sequencing data of a study of T cells after yellow fever vaccination. Overall study results and limits: Booster samples showed a return of most primary-vaccination clones (under 97% CD4, roughly 85% CD8). Just a small share of clonotypes turned up in the CD4 compartment as well as the CD8 compartment. The study found a weaker secondary response that peaked faster, day 5 versus 15.

As TCR cDNA was made by 5'RACE template switching, a universal primer site and UMIs were added. A single record per CDR3 protein comes from TCRdb applying MiXCR to the 5' RACE reads. In the table there are 550,000 to 750,000 distinct CDR3 sequences, roughly 12% of which are singletons. In its sample, this clonotype was seen a few times. The target antigen is unknown. Sequenced here: PBMCs, sampled on the day of the yellow fever booster vaccination. The clonotype was recovered from a man in his thirties or forties who received the YFV17D yellow fever vaccine.

Written as DNA, the CDR3 is TGTGCCAGCAGCGTCTCTAACCCGAGCTCCTACAATGAGCAGTTCTTC. Amino acid sequence: CASSVSNPSSYNEQFF. The chain combines TRBV9 with TRBJ2-1; D not resolved. This CDR3 is 16 amino acids long. The germline V gene has CDR1 SGDLS and CDR2 YYNGEE. V lost 2 bases, J lost 0 bases, and 12 bases lay in between.